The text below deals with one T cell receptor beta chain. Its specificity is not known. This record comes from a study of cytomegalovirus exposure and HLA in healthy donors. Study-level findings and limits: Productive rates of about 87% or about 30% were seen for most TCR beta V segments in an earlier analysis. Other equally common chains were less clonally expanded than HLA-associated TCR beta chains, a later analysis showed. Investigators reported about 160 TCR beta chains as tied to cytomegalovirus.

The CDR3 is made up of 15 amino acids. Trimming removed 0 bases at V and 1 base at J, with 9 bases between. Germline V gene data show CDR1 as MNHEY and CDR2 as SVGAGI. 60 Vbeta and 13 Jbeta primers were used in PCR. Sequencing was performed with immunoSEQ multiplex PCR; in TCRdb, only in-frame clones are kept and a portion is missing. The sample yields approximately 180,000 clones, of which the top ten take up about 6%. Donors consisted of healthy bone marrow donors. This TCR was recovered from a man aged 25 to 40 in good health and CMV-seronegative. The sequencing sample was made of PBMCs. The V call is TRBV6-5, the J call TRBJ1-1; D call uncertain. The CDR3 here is CASSYSGSSNTEAFF. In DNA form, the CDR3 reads TGTGCCAGCAGTTACTCCGGGAGCTCGAACACTGAAGCTTTCTTT.